The next 26 T cell receptor beta chains were all read from a single sample in a study of blood T cell repertoires in COVID-19 (TCRdb year 2020). Library generation was performed with the immunoSEQ multiplex PCR assay. Drawn from immuneACCESS, this table holds only the in-frame rearrangements with V and J called that TCRdb kept. Clones are partly lost; checked studies trace under half to an unresolved V gene and leave the rest unexplained. For this sample there are 400,000 to 550,000 clones; around 89% appear just once. The ten largest make up approximately 4.5% of the sample. Material: peripheral blood. These receptors all come from a woman aged 30 to 39 with acute or convalescent COVID-19.

The CDR3 loop is CASSLTAVSPYNEQFF. DNA of the CDR3: TGTGCCAGCAGCTTAACGGCAGTTAGCCCCTACAATGAGCAGTTCTTC. This chain links TRBV7-2 with TRBJ2-1; D unresolved. The germline V gene has CDR1 SGHTA and CDR2 FQGNSA. This CDR3 has 16 residues. V lost 2 bases and J 2 bases, leaving 13 bases between the germline ends.

J is TRBJ2-5 and V is TRBV7-9, with TRBD2 matching 7 bases. V lost 5 bases, J lost 2 bases, and 5 bases stayed unmatched. This CDR3 is 14 amino acids long. Germline values: CDR1 SEHNR, CDR2 FQNEAQ (reference sequence). CDR3 bases: TGTGCCAGCAGCCTCGGGGGGTTACAAGAGACCCAGTACTTC. Its translation is CASSLGGLQETQYF.

This chain connects TRBV2 to TRBJ2-7; D uncertain. The CDR3 runs to 15 residues. Germline lookup yields CDR1 SNHLY and CDR2 FYNNEI. Trimming removed 2 bases from V and 3 bases from J, with 14 bases in between. The CDR3 DNA sequence: TGTGCCAGCAGTGAACCCCAGGTCTCTGGCTACGAGCAGTACTTC. This gives the protein CASSEPQVSGYEQYF.

The gene calls are TRBV28 and TRBJ2-5; 8 bases are a match to TRBD1. This CDR3 spans 16 amino acids. The germline V gene encodes CDR1 MDHEN and CDR2 SYDVKM. The V and J ends lost 4 bases and 2 bases, in that order; junction bases with no gene match: 9. The CDR3, as DNA: TGTGCCAGCAGTTCCCATGGACAGGGAAGGCAAGAGACCCAGTACTTC. Translating gives CASSSHGQGRQETQYF.

The chain links TRBV7-2 to TRBJ2-2; 15 nucleotides agree with TRBD2. CDR3 length: 17 residues. CDR1 and CDR2 (germline): SGHTA, FQGNSA. Trimming took 4 bases from V and 7 from J; bases not matched to a gene: 7. CDR3 nucleotides: TGTGCCAGCAGCTCAGGACTAGCGGGGGGGCTAGGCGGGGAGCTGTTTTTT. Residues: CASSSGLAGGLGGELFF.

The chain recombines TRBV28 with TRBJ2-5; TRBD2 might be the D (5 bases). V was pared by 5 bases and J by 5 bases, with 9 bases between. Germline values: CDR1 MDHEN, CDR2 SYDVKM. This CDR3 comprises 12 residues. The CDR3 reads CASSRGGETQYF. The CDR3 nucleotides read TGTGCCAGCAGTCGCGGCGGGGAGACCCAGTACTTC.

The DNA of the CDR3 is TGTGCCAGCAGTGGGCAGCGGGGGGGATACAATGAGCAGTTCTTC. Protein sequence: CASSGQRGGYNEQFF. This chain connects TRBV2 to TRBJ2-1, with 10 nucleotides matching TRBD2. The CDR3 length is 15 residues. With 4 bases clipped from V and 4 bases from J, the junction kept 4 bases outside the gene matches. Germline V gene data show CDR1 as SNHLY and CDR2 as FYNNEI.

V usage is TRBV19 and J usage is TRBJ1-2; D is unresolved. V dropped 2 bases and J dropped 0 bases, with 10 bases sitting between them. Germline CDR1 reads LNHDA; CDR2 reads SQIVND (reference sequence). The CDR3 extends over 15 amino acids. The CDR3 DNA is TGTGCCAGTAGTATACAACTGGGAGCTAACTATGGCTACACCTTC. Protein sequence: CASSIQLGANYGYTF.

The V and J genes are TRBV2 and TRBJ1-2, with 7 bases that match TRBD1. This CDR3 comprises 13 residues. V lost 8 bases, J lost 8 bases, and 11 bases stayed unmatched. CDR1 is SNHLY and CDR2 is FYNNEI in the germline V gene. This chain's CDR3 is CASRTGGDRGYTF. CDR3 sequence (DNA): TGTGCCAGCCGGACAGGAGGGGATCGGGGCTACACCTTC.

With regard to this clone: The same CDR3 can be traced to other DNA sequences in this sample. The V and J genes are TRBV6-5 and TRBJ2-7; D is unclear. Trimming took 4 bases from V and 2 from J, leaving 3 bases between them. Germline CDR1 and CDR2: MNHEY and SVGAGI. The CDR3 consists of 11 residues. CDR3: CASSSTYEQYF. CDR3 bases: TGTGCCAGCAGTTCCACCTACGAGCAGTACTTC.

The gene calls are TRBV5-1 and TRBJ2-5; 9 bases fit TRBD2. The V and J ends lost 2 bases and 5 bases, in that order; junction bases with no gene match: 10. The CDR3 is 16 amino acids. CDR1 and CDR2 from the germline V gene are SGHRS and YFSETQ. The chain's CDR3 is CASSFLGLAGSETQYF. The CDR3 DNA sequence: TGCGCCAGCAGCTTCCTTGGTCTAGCGGGGTCTGAGACCCAGTACTTC.

The rearrangement joins TRBV10-3 to TRBJ2-3, with 10 bases aligning to TRBD1. Trimming took 10 bases from V and 4 from J; bases not matched to a gene: 11. This CDR3 has 15 residues. Germline CDR1 ENHRY, CDR2 SYGVKD. The CDR3 DNA follows: TGTGCCACCATAGCCGGGACAGGGGTTGCAGATACGCAGTATTTT. Translated: CATIAGTGVADTQYF.

The chain couples TRBV19 to TRBJ2-5, with 9 bases that match TRBD1. The CDR3 runs to 14 residues. The V and J ends lost 5 bases and 2 bases, in that order; junction bases with no gene match: 3. Germline lookup yields CDR1 LNHDA and CDR2 SQIVND (reference sequence). The CDR3 region has the DNA TGTGCCAGTAGTGGGACAGGGATTCAAGAGACCCAGTACTTC. It translates to CASSGTGIQETQYF.

This chain joins TRBV28 and TRBJ2-1; 8 bases fit TRBD1. This CDR3 has 17 amino acids. Germline loops: CDR1 MDHEN, CDR2 SYDVKM. The ends lost 2 bases at V and 8 bases at J; junction bases unmatched: 14. CDR3 nucleotide sequence: TGTGCCAGCAGTTTAGCCCTCGGACAGGGTATTCTTGATGAGCAGTTCTTC. It is translated as CASSLALGQGILDEQFF. The full variable domain, rest sourced from reference TRBV28 and TRBJ2-1, is DVKVTQSSRYLVKRTGEKVFLECVQDMDHENMFWYRQDPGLGLRLIYFSYDVKMKEKGDIPEGYSVSREKKERFSLILESASTNQTSMYLCASSLALGQGILDEQFFGPGTRLTVL.

The genes are TRBV7-2 and TRBJ2-7, with 7 bases that match TRBD1. The CDR3 is 15 amino acids. Trimming removed 1 base from V and 2 bases from J; junction bases left unmatched: 5. Germline V gene data show CDR1 as SGHTA and CDR2 as FQGNSA. The CDR3 DNA is TGTGCCAGCAGCTTAGGAGGGCAGGGGGCCTACGAGCAGTACTTC. Its translation is CASSLGGQGAYEQYF.

J is TRBJ1-1 and V is TRBV2; 7 positions match TRBD1. The junction had 11 bases not matched to a gene; V was cut back by 7 bases and J by 6 bases. Germline V gene lookup returns CDR1 SNHLY and CDR2 FYNNEI. This CDR3 is 14 amino acids long. The CDR3 DNA is TGTGCCAGCACTCCCCAGTCAGGGGGGTCTGAAGCTTTCTTT. This encodes CASTPQSGGSEAFF.

The rearrangement links TRBV7-9 to TRBJ1-1, with D perhaps TRBD1 (6 bases). The germline gives CDR1 SEHNR, CDR2 FQNEAQ (reference sequence). The CDR3 spans 13 residues. Trimming left V 4 bases short and J 1 base short, with 7 bases between. CDR3 sequence: CASSSTGNTEAFF. The DNA for the CDR3 is TGTGCCAGCAGCTCGACAGGGAACACTGAAGCTTTCTTT.

V is TRBV12-1 and J is TRBJ2-7; the table assigns TRBD2, which was not confirmed against the DNA. TRBV12-1 is a pseudogene. The CDR3 has 17 residues. DNA of the CDR3: TGTGCCAGCGGATACTTTCGGGAAGCGGGGGGATTGTACGAGCAGTACTTC. This encodes CASGYFREAGGLYEQYF.

This chain links TRBV4-1 with TRBJ2-2, with D possibly matching TRBD1 (7 bases). Germline loops: CDR1 MGHRA, CDR2 YSYEKL. The CDR3 has 16 residues. V was shortened by 4 bases and J by 0 bases, with 12 bases between the two germline ends. The CDR3 nucleotides are TGCGCCAGCAGCCCCAGGGGGGCCTCGAACACCGGGGAGCTGTTTTTT. This codes for CASSPRGASNTGELFF.

This clone was counted a few times. The identical CDR3 is also encoded by other nucleotide sequences in the sample. The V call is TRBV6-5, the J call TRBJ1-1, with no clear D. V lost 2 bases and J lost 0, with 10 bases in between. CDR1 and CDR2 from the germline V gene are MNHEY and SVGAGI. CDR3 length equals 15 residues. The CDR3 loop is CASSYNRGLNTEAFF. In nucleotides, the CDR3 is TGTGCCAGCAGTTACAATCGGGGATTGAACACTGAAGCTTTCTTT.

This sequence joins TRBV5-1 and TRBJ1-1; TRBD1 matches at 11 bases. Losses at the gene ends were 5 bases for V and 7 bases for J; bases not matched to a gene: 10. The CDR3 totals 15 residues. The germline V gene encodes CDR1 SGHRS and CDR2 YFSETQ. CDR3 sequence: CASSSRTGGADEAFF. The CDR3 DNA reads as TGCGCCAGCAGTAGTAGGACAGGGGGCGCCGATGAAGCTTTCTTT.

The DNA for the CDR3 is TGTGCCAGCAGTGACGTAGTTCGCACTGAAGCTTTCTTT. Its protein is CASSDVVRTEAFF. The V and J genes are TRBV6-1 and TRBJ1-1; D unclear. CDR1 is MNHNS and CDR2 is SASEGT in the germline V gene. Trimming took off 3 bases at V and 4 bases at J, with 9 bases between the two ends. This CDR3 has 13 amino acids.

This chain links TRBV7-2 with TRBJ1-6; D not resolved. The germline V and J ends were trimmed by 3 bases and 2 bases, with 8 bases remaining between them. Germline CDR1 reads SGHTA; CDR2 reads FQGNSA. The CDR3 consists of 15 residues. CDR3 sequence (DNA): TGTGCCAGCAGCTTCCGGGAAACCTATAATTCACCCCTCCACTTT. Translated: CASSFRETYNSPLHF.

The J gene is TRBJ1-1, the V gene TRBV3-1 (or the pseudogene TRBV3-2), with D possibly TRBD1 on 5 matching bases. Deletions cut 6 bases from V and 0 bases from J, with 8 bases between. The CDR3 runs to 13 residues. The V gene's germline CDR1 is LGHDT and CDR2 YNNKEL (reference sequence). CDR3 bases: TGTGCCAGCAGGGGGGGGATGAACACTGAAGCTTTCTTT. Encoded protein: CASRGGMNTEAFF.

The chain is built from TRBV6-5 and TRBJ1-5; D possibly corresponds to TRBD1 (5 bases). V was trimmed by 6 bases and J by 0 bases, leaving 9 bases between them. The CDR3 length is 14 residues. CDR1 is MNHEY, CDR2 SVGAGI, per germline. CDR3 region: CASRPDSSNQPQHF. The CDR3 coding sequence is TGTGCCAGCAGACCCGACAGTAGCAATCAGCCCCAGCATTTT.

The gene calls are TRBV7-2 and TRBJ1-3, with D perhaps matching TRBD1 (5 bases). The length of the CDR3 is 15 residues. Germline values: CDR1 SGHTA, CDR2 FQGNSA. V lost 5 bases, J lost 4 bases, and 15 bases lay in between. The CDR3 loop is CASSQQAGLGNTIYF. CDR3 sequence (DNA): TGTGCCAGCAGCCAACAGGCAGGGTTGGGAAACACCATATATTTT.